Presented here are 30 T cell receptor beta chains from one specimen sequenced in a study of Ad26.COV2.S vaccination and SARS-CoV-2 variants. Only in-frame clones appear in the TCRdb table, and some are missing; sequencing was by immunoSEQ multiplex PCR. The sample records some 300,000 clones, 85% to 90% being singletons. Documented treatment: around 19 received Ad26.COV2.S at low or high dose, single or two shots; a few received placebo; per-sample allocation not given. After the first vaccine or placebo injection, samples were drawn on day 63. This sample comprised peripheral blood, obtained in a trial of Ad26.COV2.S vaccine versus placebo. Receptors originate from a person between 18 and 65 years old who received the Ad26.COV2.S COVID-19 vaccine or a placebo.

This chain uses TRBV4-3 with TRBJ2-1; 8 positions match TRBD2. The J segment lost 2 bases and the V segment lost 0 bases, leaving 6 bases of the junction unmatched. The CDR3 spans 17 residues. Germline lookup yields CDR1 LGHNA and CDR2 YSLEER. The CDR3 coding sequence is TGCGCCAGCAGCCAAGATCGCCGGGGGGGCCCCTACAATGAGCAGTTCTTC. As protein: CASSQDRRGGPYNEQFF.

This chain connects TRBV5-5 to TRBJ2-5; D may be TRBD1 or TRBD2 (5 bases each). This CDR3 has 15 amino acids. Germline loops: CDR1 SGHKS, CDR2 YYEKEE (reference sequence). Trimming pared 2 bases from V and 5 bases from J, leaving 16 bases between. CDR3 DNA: TGTGCCAGCAGCTTACCCCCGGGACGAGGGGAGACCCAGTACTTC. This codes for CASSLPPGRGETQYF.

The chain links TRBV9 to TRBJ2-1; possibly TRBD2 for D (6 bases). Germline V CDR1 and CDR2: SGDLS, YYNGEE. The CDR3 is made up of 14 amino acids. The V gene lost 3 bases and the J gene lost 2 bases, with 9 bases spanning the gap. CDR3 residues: CASSGGGTYNEQFF. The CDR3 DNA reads TGTGCCAGCAGCGGAGGAGGGACCTACAATGAGCAGTTCTTC.

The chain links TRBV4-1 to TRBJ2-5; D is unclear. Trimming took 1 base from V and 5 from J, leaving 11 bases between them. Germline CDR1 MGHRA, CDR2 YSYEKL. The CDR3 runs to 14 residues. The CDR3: CASSQVGLGETQYF. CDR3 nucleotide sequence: TGCGCCAGCAGCCAAGTCGGATTAGGGGAGACCCAGTACTTC.

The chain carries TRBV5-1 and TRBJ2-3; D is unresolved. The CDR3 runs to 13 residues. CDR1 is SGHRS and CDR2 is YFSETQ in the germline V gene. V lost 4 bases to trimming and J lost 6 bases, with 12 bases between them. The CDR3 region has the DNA TGCGCCAGCAGCCTACACCCTGGGGATACGCAGTATTTT. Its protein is CASSLHPGDTQYF. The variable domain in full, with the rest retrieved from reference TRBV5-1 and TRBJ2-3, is KAGVTQTPRYLIKTRGQQVTLSCSPISGHRSVSWYQQTPGQGLQFLFEYFSETQRNKGNFPGRFSGRQFSNSRSEMNVSTLELGDSALYLCASSLHPGDTQYFGPGTRLTVL.

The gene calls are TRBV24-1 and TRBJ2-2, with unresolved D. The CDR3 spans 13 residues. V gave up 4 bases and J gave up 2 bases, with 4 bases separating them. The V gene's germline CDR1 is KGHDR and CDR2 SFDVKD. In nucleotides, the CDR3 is TGTGCCACCAGTGACGATAACACCGGGGAGCTGTTTTTT. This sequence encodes CATSDDNTGELFF.

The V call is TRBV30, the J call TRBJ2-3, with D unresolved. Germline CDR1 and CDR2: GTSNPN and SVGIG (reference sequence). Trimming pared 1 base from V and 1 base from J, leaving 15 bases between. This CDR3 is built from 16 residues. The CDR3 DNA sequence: TGTGCCTGGAGTGCGGCGCATAAGTTTCGCACAGATACGCAGTATTTT. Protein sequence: CAWSAAHKFRTDTQYF.

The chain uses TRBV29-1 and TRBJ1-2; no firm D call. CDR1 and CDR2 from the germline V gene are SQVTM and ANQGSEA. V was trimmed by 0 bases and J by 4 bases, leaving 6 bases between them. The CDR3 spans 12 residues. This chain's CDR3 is CSVEDGSYGYTF. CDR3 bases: TGCAGCGTTGAAGATGGGTCCTATGGCTACACCTTC.

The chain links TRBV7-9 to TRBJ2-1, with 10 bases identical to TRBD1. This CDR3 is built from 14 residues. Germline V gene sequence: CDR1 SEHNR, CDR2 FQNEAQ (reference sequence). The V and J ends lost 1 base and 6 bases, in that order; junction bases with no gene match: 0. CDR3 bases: TGTGCCAGCAGCTTAGGGGACAGGGGCAATGAGCAGTTCTTC. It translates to CASSLGDRGNEQFF. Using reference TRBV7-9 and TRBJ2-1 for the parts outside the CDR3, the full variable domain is DTGVSQNPRHKITKRGQNVTFRCDPISEHNRLYWYRQTLGQGPEFLTYFQNEAQLEKSRLLSDRFSAERPKGSFSTLEIQRTEQGDSAMYLCASSLGDRGNEQFFGPGTRLTVL.

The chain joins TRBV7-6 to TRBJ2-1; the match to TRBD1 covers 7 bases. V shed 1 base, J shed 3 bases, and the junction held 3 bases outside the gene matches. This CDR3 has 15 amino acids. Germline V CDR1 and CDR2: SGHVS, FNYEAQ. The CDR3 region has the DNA TGTGCCAGCAGCTTAGGAGGGACAGACTACAATGAGCAGTTCTTC. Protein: CASSLGGTDYNEQFF.

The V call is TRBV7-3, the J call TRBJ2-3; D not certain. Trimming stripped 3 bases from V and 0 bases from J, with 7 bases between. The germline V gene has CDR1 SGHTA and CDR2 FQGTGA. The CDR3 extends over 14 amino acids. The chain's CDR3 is CASSFMDSTDTQYF. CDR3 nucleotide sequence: TGTGCCAGCAGCTTCATGGACAGCACAGATACGCAGTATTTT.

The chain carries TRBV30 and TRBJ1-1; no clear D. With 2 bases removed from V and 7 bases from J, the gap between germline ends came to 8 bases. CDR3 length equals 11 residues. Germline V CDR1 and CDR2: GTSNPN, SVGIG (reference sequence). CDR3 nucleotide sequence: TGTGCCTGGAGTCTAGCCGATGAAGCTTTCTTT. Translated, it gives CAWSLADEAFF.

The CDR3 region is CASSQDYGGAYYEQYF. The CDR3, as DNA: TGCGCCAGCAGCCAAGATTACGGCGGGGCATACTACGAGCAGTACTTC. J is TRBJ2-7 and V is TRBV4-3; the D gene is possibly TRBD2 (6 bases). The CDR3 totals 16 residues. Germline V gives CDR1 LGHNA, CDR2 YSLEER. Trimming left V 0 bases short and J 3 bases short, with 15 bases between.

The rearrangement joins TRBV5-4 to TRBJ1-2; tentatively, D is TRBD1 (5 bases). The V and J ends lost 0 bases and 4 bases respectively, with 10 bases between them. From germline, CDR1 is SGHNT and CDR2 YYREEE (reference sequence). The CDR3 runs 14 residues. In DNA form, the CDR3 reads TGTGCCAGCAGCTTGGTAGGGGAGGGCTATGGCTACACCTTC. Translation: CASSLVGEGYGYTF.

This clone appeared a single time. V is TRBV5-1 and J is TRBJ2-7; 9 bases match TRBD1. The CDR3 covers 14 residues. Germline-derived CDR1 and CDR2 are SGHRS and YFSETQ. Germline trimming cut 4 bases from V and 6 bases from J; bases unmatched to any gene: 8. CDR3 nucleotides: TGCGCCAGCAGCCAGACAGGGGGGAGCCTCGAGCAGTACTTC. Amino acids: CASSQTGGSLEQYF.

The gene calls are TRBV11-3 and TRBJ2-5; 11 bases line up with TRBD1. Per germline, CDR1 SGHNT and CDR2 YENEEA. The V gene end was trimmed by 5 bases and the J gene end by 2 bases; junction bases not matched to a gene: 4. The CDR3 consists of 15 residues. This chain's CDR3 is CASSQRDRGQETQYF. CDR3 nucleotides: TGTGCCAGCAGCCAAAGGGACAGGGGGCAAGAGACCCAGTACTTC.

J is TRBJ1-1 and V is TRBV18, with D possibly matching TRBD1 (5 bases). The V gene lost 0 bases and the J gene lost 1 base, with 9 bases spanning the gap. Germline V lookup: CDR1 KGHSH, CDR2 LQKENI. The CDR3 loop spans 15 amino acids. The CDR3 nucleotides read TGTGCCAGCTCACCACCGAGCGGGGGGAACACTGAAGCTTTCTTT. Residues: CASSPPSGGNTEAFF.

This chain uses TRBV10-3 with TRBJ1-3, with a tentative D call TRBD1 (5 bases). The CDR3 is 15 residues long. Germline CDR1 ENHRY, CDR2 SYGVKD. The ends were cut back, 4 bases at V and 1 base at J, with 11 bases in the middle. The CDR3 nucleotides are TGTGCCATCAGTGCCAAGGGGACTTCTGGAAACACCATATATTTT. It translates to CAISAKGTSGNTIYF.

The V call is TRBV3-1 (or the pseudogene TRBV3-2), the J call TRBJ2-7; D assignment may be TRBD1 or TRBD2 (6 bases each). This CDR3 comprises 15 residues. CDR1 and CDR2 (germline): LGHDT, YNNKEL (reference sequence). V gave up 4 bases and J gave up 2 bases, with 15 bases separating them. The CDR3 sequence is CASSPDGGGPYEQYF. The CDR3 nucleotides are TGTGCCAGCAGCCCCGACGGTGGGGGGCCCTACGAGCAGTACTTC.

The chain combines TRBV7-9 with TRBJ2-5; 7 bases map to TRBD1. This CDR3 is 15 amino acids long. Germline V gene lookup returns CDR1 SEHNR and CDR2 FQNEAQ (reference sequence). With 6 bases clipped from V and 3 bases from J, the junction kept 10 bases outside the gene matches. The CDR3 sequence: CASRGGQSTEETQYF. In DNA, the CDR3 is TGTGCCAGCAGAGGGGGACAGTCAACAGAAGAGACCCAGTACTTC.

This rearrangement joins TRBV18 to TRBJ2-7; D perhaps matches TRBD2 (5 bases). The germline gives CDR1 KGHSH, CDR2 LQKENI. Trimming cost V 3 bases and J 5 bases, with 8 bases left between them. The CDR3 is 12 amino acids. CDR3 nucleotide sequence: TGTGCCAGCTCACCTACTAGGGACGAGCAGTACTTC. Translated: CASSPTRDEQYF.

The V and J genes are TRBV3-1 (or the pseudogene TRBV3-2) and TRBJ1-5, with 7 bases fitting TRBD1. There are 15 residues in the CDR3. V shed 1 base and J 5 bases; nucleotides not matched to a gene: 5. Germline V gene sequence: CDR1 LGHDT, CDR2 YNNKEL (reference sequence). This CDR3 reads CASSQVRGFYQPQHF. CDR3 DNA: TGTGCCAGCAGCCAAGTCAGGGGGTTTTATCAGCCCCAGCATTTT.

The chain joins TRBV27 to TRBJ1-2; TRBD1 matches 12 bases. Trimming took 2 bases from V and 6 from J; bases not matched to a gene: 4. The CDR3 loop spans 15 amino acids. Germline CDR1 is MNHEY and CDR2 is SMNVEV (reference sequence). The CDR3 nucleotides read TGTGCCAGCAGTTTAACCGGGACAGGGGGCAATGGCTACACCTTC. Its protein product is CASSLTGTGGNGYTF.

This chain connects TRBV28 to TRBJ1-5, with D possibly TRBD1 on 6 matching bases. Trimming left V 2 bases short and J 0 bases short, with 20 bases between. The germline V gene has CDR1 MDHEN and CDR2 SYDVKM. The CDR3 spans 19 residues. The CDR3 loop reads CASSLGVLTGRFSNQPQHF. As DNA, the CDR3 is TGTGCCAGCAGTTTAGGAGTACTGACAGGACGGTTTAGCAATCAGCCCCAGCATTTT.

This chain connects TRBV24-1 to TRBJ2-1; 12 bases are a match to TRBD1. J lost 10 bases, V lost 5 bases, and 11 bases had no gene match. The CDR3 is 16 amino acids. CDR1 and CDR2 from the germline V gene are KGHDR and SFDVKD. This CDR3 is CATSGTGTGGGWEQFF. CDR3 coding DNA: TGTGCCACCAGTGGGACCGGGACAGGGGGCGGTTGGGAGCAGTTCTTC.

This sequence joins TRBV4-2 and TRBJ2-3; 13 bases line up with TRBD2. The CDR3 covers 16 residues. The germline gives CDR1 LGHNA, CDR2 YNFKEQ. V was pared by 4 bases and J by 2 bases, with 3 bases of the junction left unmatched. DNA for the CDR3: TGTGCCAGCAGCCCGGGGACTAGCGGGGTCACAGATACGCAGTATTTT. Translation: CASSPGTSGVTDTQYF.

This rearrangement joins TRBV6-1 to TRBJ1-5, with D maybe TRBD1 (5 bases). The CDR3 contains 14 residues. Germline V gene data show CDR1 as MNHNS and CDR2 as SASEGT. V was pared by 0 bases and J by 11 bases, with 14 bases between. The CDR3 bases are TGTGCCAGCAGTGAAGCGCGGGGGATTTCGGCCCAGCATTTT. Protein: CASSEARGISAQHF.

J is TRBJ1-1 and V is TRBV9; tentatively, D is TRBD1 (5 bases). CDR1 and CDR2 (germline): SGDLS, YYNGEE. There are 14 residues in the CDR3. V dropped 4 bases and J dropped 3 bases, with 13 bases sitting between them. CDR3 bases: TGTGCCAGCAGCACCACCCAGGGAGACACTGAAGCTTTCTTT. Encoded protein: CASSTTQGDTEAFF.

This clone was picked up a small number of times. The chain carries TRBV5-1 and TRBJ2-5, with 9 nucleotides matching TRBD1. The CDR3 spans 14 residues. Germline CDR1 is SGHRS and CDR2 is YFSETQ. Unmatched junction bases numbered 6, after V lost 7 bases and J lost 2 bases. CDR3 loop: CASYRGTGQETQYF. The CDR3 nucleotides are TGCGCCAGCTATCGTGGGACAGGGCAAGAGACCCAGTACTTC. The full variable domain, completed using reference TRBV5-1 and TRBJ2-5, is KAGVTQTPRYLIKTRGQQVTLSCSPISGHRSVSWYQQTPGQGLQFLFEYFSETQRNKGNFPGRFSGRQFSNSRSEMNVSTLELGDSALYLCASYRGTGQETQYFGPGTRLLVL.

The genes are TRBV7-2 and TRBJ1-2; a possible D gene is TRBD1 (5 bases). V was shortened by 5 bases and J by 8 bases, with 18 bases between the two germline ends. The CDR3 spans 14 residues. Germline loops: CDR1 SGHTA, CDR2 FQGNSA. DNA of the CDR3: TGTGCCAGCAGCCCAGGGTACAGTGGGGTAGGCTACACCTTC. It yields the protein CASSPGYSGVGYTF.